This TCR beta chain appears in the sequencing data of a study of T cell repertoires in aging, cancer and after chemotherapy. Study as a whole: About 9 million TCR reads were in the whole dataset. The study, taken as a whole, reports: Rebound thymic output was suggested by rising median generation probability during chemotherapy in each cancer cohort.

Peripheral blood genomic DNA, not sorted cells or RNA, was the template. CDR1 is DFQATT and CDR2 is SNEGSKA in the germline V gene (reference sequence). V gave up 1 base and J gave up 3 bases; unmatched junction bases: 7. CDR3 size: 16 residues. As to this clonotype: No antigen is known for it.

Rearranged V-D-J TRB sequences were amplified with a mixed TRB-A/B primer pool. In TCRdb, the multiplex PCR reads were re-called with MiXCR into one record per CDR3 protein. The table has over 8,000 distinct CDR3 sequences, 40% seen once. The gene calls are TRBV20-1 and TRBJ2-5; 11 bases map to TRBD2. The specimen sequenced was blood. This TCR was sampled from a human donor in good health. The CDR3 is CSARGPELAGEETQYF. CDR3 coding DNA: TGCAGTGCTAGAGGCCCTGAACTAGCGGGGGAAGAGACCCAGTACTTC.